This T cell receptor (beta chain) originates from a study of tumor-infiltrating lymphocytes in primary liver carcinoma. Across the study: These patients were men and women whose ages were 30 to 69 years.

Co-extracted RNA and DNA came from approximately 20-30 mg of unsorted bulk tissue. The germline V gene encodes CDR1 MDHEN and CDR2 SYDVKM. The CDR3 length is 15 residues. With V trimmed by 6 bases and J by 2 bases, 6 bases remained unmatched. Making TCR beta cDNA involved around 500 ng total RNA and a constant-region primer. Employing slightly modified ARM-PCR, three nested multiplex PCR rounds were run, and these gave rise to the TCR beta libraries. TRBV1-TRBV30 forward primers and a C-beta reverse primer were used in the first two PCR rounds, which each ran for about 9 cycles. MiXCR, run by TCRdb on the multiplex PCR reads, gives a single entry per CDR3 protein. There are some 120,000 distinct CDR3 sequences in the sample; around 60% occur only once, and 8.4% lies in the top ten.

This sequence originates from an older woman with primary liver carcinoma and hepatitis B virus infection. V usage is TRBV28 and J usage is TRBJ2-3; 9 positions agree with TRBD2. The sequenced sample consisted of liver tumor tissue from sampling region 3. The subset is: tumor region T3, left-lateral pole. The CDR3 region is CASRGSGSNTDTQYF. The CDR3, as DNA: TGTGCCAGCAGGGGTAGCGGGAGTAACACAGATACGCAGTATTTT.